What follows are 16 T cell receptor beta chains derived from one specimen sequenced in a study of a mutant IDH1 vaccine in newly diagnosed glioma. Method: immunoSEQ multiplex PCR; TCRdb's copy keeps in-frame clones and lacks some. Of over 80,000 clones in the sample, roughly 90% were seen once. Noted time point: baseline, week 1 (first vaccination visit). Indicated treatment: pre-vaccination baseline after standard-of-care therapy. This specimen was PBMCs, taken from a glioma patient treated with radiotherapy, temozolomide or both. The receptors come from a woman in her forties or fifties with glioma.

V and J are TRBV9 and TRBJ2-3; TRBD2 matches 14 bases. CDR1 SGDLS and CDR2 YYNGEE come from the germline V gene. The CDR3 is 18 residues long. V dropped 3 bases and J dropped 4; count of bases not matched to a gene: 10. The CDR3 DNA is TGTGCCAGCAGCGCCGAGGGACTAGCGGGAGCCGGGGCAGATACGCAGTATTTT. Its protein is CASSAEGLAGAGADTQYF.

The chain uses TRBV5-6 and TRBJ2-1, with D possibly TRBD2 on 6 matching bases. Between the trimmed V and J ends, which lost 4 bases and 0 bases, there was a span of 11 bases. This CDR3 is built from 15 residues. Germline loops: CDR1 SGHDT, CDR2 YYEEEE. CDR3: CASSPPGLSYNEQFF. CDR3 in DNA: TGTGCCAGCAGCCCACCGGGACTCTCCTACAATGAGCAGTTCTTC.

The chain links TRBV5-6 to TRBJ2-7, with 10 bases fitting TRBD2. This CDR3 spans 17 amino acids. Germline V gene data show CDR1 as SGHDT and CDR2 as YYEEEE. Losses at the gene ends were 0 bases for V and 1 base for J; bases not matched to a gene: 7. CDR3 sequence reads: CASSLEASGSLSYEQYF. CDR3 in DNA: TGTGCCAGCAGCTTGGAGGCTAGCGGGAGCCTGTCCTACGAGCAGTACTTC.

The chain uses TRBV5-8 and TRBJ1-1; the D gene is possibly TRBD1 (6 bases). The germline V and J ends were trimmed by 4 bases and 11 bases, with 18 bases remaining between them. Germline V gives CDR1 SGHTS, CDR2 YDEGEE. The CDR3 has 13 amino acids. The CDR3 DNA follows: TGTGCCAGCAGCGCCATACAGGGAGCGGTGGCTTTCTTT. Translation gives CASSAIQGAVAFF.

This chain joins TRBV11-2 and TRBJ2-7, with D tentatively TRBD1 or TRBD2 (6 bases each). CDR1 is SGHAT, CDR2 FQNNGV, per germline. The CDR3 is 15 amino acids. Between the trimmed V and J ends, which lost 6 bases and 0 bases, there was a span of 15 bases. DNA of the CDR3: TGTGCCAGCAGTCAGGCGGGACAAGGCTCCTACGAGCAGTACTTC. Encoded protein: CASSQAGQGSYEQYF.

This clone was counted once. This chain links TRBV11-3 with TRBJ2-2, with 11 positions matching TRBD2. Germline CDR1 SGHNT, CDR2 YENEEA. The CDR3 totals 16 residues. With V trimmed by 5 bases and J by 6 bases, 8 bases remained unmatched. The CDR3 nucleotides read TGTGCCAGCAGCCCAGGGACTAGCGGAGGCGCCGGGGAGCTGTTTTTT. Protein: CASSPGTSGGAGELFF.

This clone was detected once. CDR3 region: CASSIADAYEQYF. The CDR3 DNA sequence: TGTGCCAGTAGTATAGCTGATGCCTACGAGCAGTACTTC. V is TRBV19 and J is TRBJ2-7; D unclear. V was clipped by 1 base and J by 2 bases, with 6 bases between them. There are 13 residues in the CDR3. Germline loops: CDR1 LNHDA, CDR2 SQIVND (reference sequence).

V is TRBV4-1 and J is TRBJ2-6; D remains ambiguous. Trimming left V 8 bases short and J 0 bases short, with 5 bases between. Germline V gene data show CDR1 as MGHRA and CDR2 as YSYEKL. The CDR3 consists of 13 residues. As DNA, the CDR3 is TGCGCCAGCTCCGGCTCTGGGGCCAACGTCCTGACTTTC. This sequence encodes CASSGSGANVLTF.

J is TRBJ2-3 and V is TRBV4-1; TRBD1 agrees at 10 bases. Trimming cost V 0 bases and J 4 bases; bases outside gene matches: 7. The CDR3 has 17 amino acids. Germline-derived CDR1 and CDR2 are MGHRA and YSYEKL. The CDR3 protein is CASSQDTRDRGSDTQYF. As DNA, the CDR3 is TGCGCCAGCAGCCAAGATACACGGGACAGGGGATCAGATACGCAGTATTTT.

The J gene is TRBJ2-7, the V gene TRBV7-3; possibly TRBD2 for D (5 bases). Germline V gene sequence: CDR1 SGHTA, CDR2 FQGTGA. CDR3 length: 14 residues. V was shortened by 3 bases and J by 2 bases, with 11 bases between the two germline ends. CDR3 in DNA: TGTGCCAGCAGCTTGGCGGGCTCCACCTACGAGCAGTACTTC. Translated, it gives CASSLAGSTYEQYF.

The genes are TRBV10-3 and TRBJ2-7, with 9 bases lining up with TRBD2. The CDR3 contains 16 residues. Unmatched junction bases numbered 10, after V lost 2 bases and J lost 5 bases. From germline, CDR1 is ENHRY and CDR2 SYGVKD. DNA of the CDR3: TGTGCCATCAGTGAGGGTAGCGGGAGCCCAAATAACGAGCAGTACTTC. This encodes CAISEGSGSPNNEQYF.

A single count supports this clone. V usage is TRBV5-6 and J usage is TRBJ2-2, with 8 bases lining up with TRBD2. Germline CDR1 is SGHDT and CDR2 is YYEEEE. The CDR3 length is 14 residues. V shed 2 bases and J 6 bases; nucleotides not matched to a gene: 3. CDR3 in amino acids: CASSFREGPGELFF. The DNA for the CDR3 is TGTGCCAGCAGCTTCCGGGAGGGCCCCGGGGAGCTGTTTTTT.

V usage is TRBV9 and J usage is TRBJ2-5; possible D gene TRBD2, 6 bases. The V and J ends lost 0 bases and 4 bases respectively, with 10 bases between them. CDR3 length: 14 amino acids. Germline CDR1 and CDR2: SGDLS and YYNGEE. The CDR3 nucleotides read TGTGCCAGCAGCGTAGCCGGGACTGGAGAGACCCAGTACTTC. This gives the protein CASSVAGTGETQYF.

The chain joins TRBV18 to TRBJ2-3; D may be TRBD1 or TRBD2 (5 bases each). CDR1 and CDR2 (germline): KGHSH, LQKENI. V lost 6 bases to trimming and J lost 4 bases, with 11 bases between them. CDR3 size: 13 residues. As DNA, the CDR3 is TGTGCCAGCTCTCCGAGAGGGGCAGATACGCAGTATTTT. This sequence encodes CASSPRGADTQYF.

The chain carries TRBV30 and TRBJ1-1; TRBD1 might be the D (5 bases). The ends were cut back, 3 bases at V and 3 bases at J, with 5 bases in the middle. Germline CDR1 and CDR2: GTSNPN and SVGIG (reference sequence). The CDR3 runs 11 residues. CDR3 sequence (DNA): TGTGCCTGGAGCAGGGACACTGAAGCTTTCTTT. Its protein product is CAWSRDTEAFF.

This rearrangement joins TRBV5-6 to TRBJ1-3; no definite D call. CDR1 and CDR2 from the germline V gene are SGHDT and YYEEEE. The ends were cut back, 0 bases at V and 5 bases at J, with 6 bases in the middle. This CDR3 contains 13 residues. In nucleotides, the CDR3 is TGTGCCAGCAGCTTGGAAAGGAGAAACACCATATATTTT. Translated: CASSLERRNTIYF.